The clone carrying this TCR beta chain was observed a few times. Patients with Susac syndrome fulfilled recently defined diagnostic criteria for definite or probable disease. Both CD4+ and CD8+ T cells were negatively isolated, and TEMRA cells underwent FACS enrichment. Random hexamers were used to reverse transcribe an amount of roughly 0.5 to 1 ug RNA. Multiplex immunoSEQ PCR targeted 54 Vbeta and 13 Jbeta TCR beta segments. TCRdb ran MiXCR on the immunoSEQ multiplex PCR reads and lists one entry per CDR3 protein. Of over 120,000 distinct CDR3 sequences in the sample, 95% were seen once. This record comes from a study of CD8 T cells in Susac syndrome. In the study overall: Among the Susac syndrome patients sequenced, 5 or 6 had active disease and about 8 were in remission.

Germline assignment: CDR1 SQVTM and CDR2 ANQGSEA. The CDR3 sequence is 13 residues long. Unmatched junction bases numbered 0, after V lost 4 bases and J lost 2 bases. The sequencing input was CD4+ T cells from PBMCs. This chain connects TRBV29-1 to TRBJ1-5; 9 bases line up with TRBD1. The TCR comes from a human donor with Susac syndrome. The CDR3 DNA reads TGCAGCGTTGGGGACAGGGGCAATCAGCCCCAGCATTTT. The encoded protein is CSVGDRGNQPQHF.